Sequencing of this TCR beta chain was carried out in a study of CD8 T cells in Susac syndrome. A quantity of roughly 0.5 to 1 ug RNA underwent reverse transcription using random hexamers. TCRdb redid the calling of the immunoSEQ multiplex PCR reads with MiXCR, one entry per CDR3 protein. The sample holds some 150,000 distinct CDR3 sequences, approximately 94% seen once. Germline-derived CDR1 and CDR2 are MGHDK and SYGVNS. V lost 5 bases and J lost 1, with 12 bases in between. The CDR3 consists of 16 residues. This clonotype was obtained from a human donor with multiple sclerosis. The chain links TRBV25-1 to TRBJ2-6, with D uncertain. Material for sequencing was CD8+ T cells from PBMCs. CDR3 DNA sequence: TGTGCCAGCAGTCCCCCTGGGTGGTCTGGGGCCAACGTCCTGACTTTC. Encoded protein: CASSPPGWSGANVLTF.